These 13 T cell receptor beta chains share one sample of origin, sequenced in a study of T cells in lung cancer brain metastases. Generated by immunoSEQ multiplex PCR, the TCRdb table keeps only in-frame clones and is missing some. The sample yields 2,000 to 2,500 clones, over 80% seen once. What was sequenced was tumor tissue from the primary lung tumor. These receptors were taken from a woman aged 25-40 years with non-small cell lung cancer.

This chain joins TRBV27 and TRBJ1-1, with D maybe TRBD1 (6 bases). The CDR3 length is 15 residues. CDR1 is MNHEY and CDR2 is SMNVEV in the germline V gene (reference sequence). V lost 5 bases and J lost 3, with 16 bases in between. The CDR3 sequence is CASSIIGGADTEAFF. The CDR3, as DNA: TGTGCCAGCAGTATCATCGGGGGCGCGGACACTGAAGCTTTCTTT.

The chain links TRBV5-8 to TRBJ1-4; no definite D call. The germline CDR1 and CDR2 sequences are SGHTS and YDEGEE. The CDR3 has 15 residues. Trimming stripped 3 bases from V and 4 bases from J, with 13 bases between. CDR3 coding DNA: TGTGCCAGCAGCTCCCCACAAGGGTTTAATGAAAAACTGTTTTTT. Translated, it gives CASSSPQGFNEKLFF.

The CDR3 sequence: CSTYGDEQYF. CDR3 in DNA: TGCAGTACTTACGGTGACGAGCAGTACTTC. The gene calls are TRBV20-1 and TRBJ2-7; no clear D. The CDR3 extends over 10 amino acids. V was trimmed by 8 bases and J by 5 bases, leaving 10 bases between them. CDR1 is DFQATT and CDR2 is SNEGSKA in the germline V gene (reference sequence).

This clone was counted once. This chain uses TRBV9 with TRBJ1-5; the D gene is possibly TRBD1 (5 bases). Trimming took off 3 bases at V and 2 bases at J, with 12 bases between the two ends. Looked up from germline, CDR1 is SGDLS and CDR2 is YYNGEE. This CDR3 comprises 15 residues. CDR3 sequence (DNA): TGTGCCAGCAGCGCCTCCGGGACTGGCAATCAGCCCCAGCATTTT. Protein product: CASSASGTGNQPQHF.

This chain links TRBV5-4 with TRBJ2-7; 7 bases map to TRBD1. CDR3 size: 12 residues. The germline gives CDR1 SGHNT, CDR2 YYREEE (reference sequence). After removal of 4 bases from V and 3 bases from J, the junction contained 1 base not matched to a gene. CDR3 coding DNA: TGTGCCAGCAGCCCAGGGGGCTACGAGCAGTACTTC. It translates to CASSPGGYEQYF.

This clone has a single count. The chain has TRBV19 and TRBJ2-4; tentative D call: TRBD2 (6 bases). CDR3 size: 14 residues. Germline loops: CDR1 LNHDA, CDR2 SQIVND (reference sequence). V lost 7 bases and J 3 bases, leaving 13 bases between the germline ends. CDR3 DNA: TGTGCCAGTAATCAACCGGGGGACAAAAACATTCAGTACTTC. Translation gives CASNQPGDKNIQYF.

V and J are TRBV28 and TRBJ1-1, with D unclear. Trimming shortened V by 4 bases and J by 9 bases, and 21 bases separated the two germline ends. Germline V lookup: CDR1 MDHEN, CDR2 SYDVKM. The CDR3 length is 15 residues. This chain's CDR3 is CASSSDTLVWGKAFF. The CDR3 nucleotides read TGTGCCAGCAGTTCCGACACTCTTGTATGGGGTAAAGCTTTCTTT.

The V gene is TRBV6-1, the J gene TRBJ1-3, with D hard to call. CDR1 and CDR2 from the germline V gene are MNHNS and SASEGT. Deletions cut 7 bases from V and 0 bases from J, with 13 bases between. This CDR3 has 15 amino acids. The CDR3 reads CASNFPGSSGNTIYF. The CDR3 bases are TGTGCCAGCAACTTCCCTGGGTCCTCTGGAAACACCATATATTTT.

In its sample, this clone was seen once. For the CDR3, the DNA is TGTGCCAGCAGCCCGGGGGGAGAGCGTGGGGAGCAGTTCTTC. As protein: CASSPGGERGEQFF. The chain carries TRBV5-6 and TRBJ2-1; TRBD2 matches 7 bases. Germline CDR1 and CDR2: SGHDT and YYEEEE. V shed 4 bases, J shed 10 bases, and the junction held 11 bases outside the gene matches. The CDR3 length is 14 residues.

This chain joins TRBV14 and TRBJ2-2; D is undetermined. Trimming pared 4 bases from V and 7 bases from J, leaving 16 bases between. The germline gives CDR1 SGHDN, CDR2 FVKESK. This CDR3 spans 15 amino acids. CDR3 protein: CASSPHAGIGGELFF. Here the CDR3 DNA reads TGTGCCAGCAGCCCACACGCAGGAATAGGCGGGGAGCTGTTTTTT.

The chain couples TRBV9 to TRBJ2-7, with 8 bases fitting TRBD1. V was pared by 0 bases and J by 5 bases, with 7 bases of the junction left unmatched. The CDR3 consists of 15 residues. Germline V lookup: CDR1 SGDLS, CDR2 YYNGEE. CDR3 sequence (DNA): TGTGCCAGCAGCGTAGGAGGGCAGGGGGCGCACGAGCAGTACTTC. Its translation is CASSVGGQGAHEQYF.

CDR3 sequence: CASSQDWVTSGGNEQFF. CDR3 coding DNA: TGCGCCAGCAGCCAAGATTGGGTGACTAGCGGAGGCAATGAGCAGTTCTTC. This rearrangement joins TRBV4-1 to TRBJ2-1; 9 nucleotides line up with TRBD2. Germline CDR1 is MGHRA and CDR2 is YSYEKL. The CDR3 contains 17 residues. After removal of 0 bases from V and 6 bases from J, the junction contained 9 bases not matched to a gene.

The V and J genes are TRBV7-9 and TRBJ2-2; 9 positions agree with TRBD1. V gave up 3 bases and J gave up 4 bases; unmatched junction bases: 6. The CDR3 has 16 amino acids. The germline gives CDR1 SEHNR, CDR2 FQNEAQ (reference sequence). Here the CDR3 DNA reads TGTGCCAGCAGCTTTGGACAGGGGTTCAGCACCGGGGAGCTGTTTTTT. It specifies CASSFGQGFSTGELFF. Full variable domain (outside the CDR3, taken from reference TRBV7-9 and TRBJ2-2): DTGVSQNPRHKITKRGQNVTFRCDPISEHNRLYWYRQTLGQGPEFLTYFQNEAQLEKSRLLSDRFSAERPKGSFSTLEIQRTEQGDSAMYLCASSFGQGFSTGELFFGEGSRLTVL.